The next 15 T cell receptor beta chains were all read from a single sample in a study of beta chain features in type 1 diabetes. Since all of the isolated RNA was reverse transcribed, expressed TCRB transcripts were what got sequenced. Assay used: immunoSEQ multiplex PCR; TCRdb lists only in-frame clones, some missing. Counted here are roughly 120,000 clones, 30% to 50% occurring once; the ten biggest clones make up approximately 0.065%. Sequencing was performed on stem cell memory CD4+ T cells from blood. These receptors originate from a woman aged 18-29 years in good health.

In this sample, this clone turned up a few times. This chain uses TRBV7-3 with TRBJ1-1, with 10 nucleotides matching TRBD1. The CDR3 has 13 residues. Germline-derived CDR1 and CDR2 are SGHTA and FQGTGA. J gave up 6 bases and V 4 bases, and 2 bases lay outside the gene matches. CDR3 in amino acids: CASSYGQGAEAFF. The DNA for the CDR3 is TGTGCCAGCAGCTATGGACAGGGGGCTGAAGCTTTCTTT.

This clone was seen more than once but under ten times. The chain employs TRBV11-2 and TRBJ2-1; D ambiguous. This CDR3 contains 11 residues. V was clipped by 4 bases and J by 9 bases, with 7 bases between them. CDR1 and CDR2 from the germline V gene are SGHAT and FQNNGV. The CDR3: CASSSNLEQFF. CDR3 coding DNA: TGTGCCAGCAGCTCTAACCTTGAGCAGTTCTTC.

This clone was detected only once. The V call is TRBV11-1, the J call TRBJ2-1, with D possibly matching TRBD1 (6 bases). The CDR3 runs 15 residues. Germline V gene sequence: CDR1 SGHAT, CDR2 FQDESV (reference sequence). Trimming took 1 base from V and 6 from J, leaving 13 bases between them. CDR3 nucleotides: TGTGCCAGCAGCTTAGGCTTGGACAGACCCAATGAGCAGTTCTTC. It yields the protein CASSLGLDRPNEQFF.

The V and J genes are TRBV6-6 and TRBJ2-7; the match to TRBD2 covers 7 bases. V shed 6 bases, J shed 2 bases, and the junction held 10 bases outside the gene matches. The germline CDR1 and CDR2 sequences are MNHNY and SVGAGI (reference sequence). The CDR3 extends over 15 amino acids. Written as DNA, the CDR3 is TGTGCCAGCAGGGCATCCAGGGAGGGCGCCTACGAGCAGTACTTC. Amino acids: CASRASREGAYEQYF.

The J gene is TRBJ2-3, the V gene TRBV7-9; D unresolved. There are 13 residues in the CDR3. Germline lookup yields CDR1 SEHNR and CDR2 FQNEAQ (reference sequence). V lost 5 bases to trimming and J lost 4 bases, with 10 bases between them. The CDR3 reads CASSLISADTQYF. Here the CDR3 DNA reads TGTGCCAGCAGCCTTATAAGCGCAGATACGCAGTATTTT.

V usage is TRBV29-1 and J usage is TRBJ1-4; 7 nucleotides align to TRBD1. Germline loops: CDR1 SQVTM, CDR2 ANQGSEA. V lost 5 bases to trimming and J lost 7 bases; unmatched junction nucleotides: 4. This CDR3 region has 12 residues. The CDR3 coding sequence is TGCAGCGTTAGACAGGGCGGTGAAAAACTGTTTTTT. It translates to CSVRQGGEKLFF.

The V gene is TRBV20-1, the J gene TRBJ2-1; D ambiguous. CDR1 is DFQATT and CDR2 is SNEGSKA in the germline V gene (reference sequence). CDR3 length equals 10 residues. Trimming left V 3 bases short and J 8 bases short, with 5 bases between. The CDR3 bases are TGCAGTGCTAGGTCGTATGAGCAGTTCTTC. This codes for CSARSYEQFF.

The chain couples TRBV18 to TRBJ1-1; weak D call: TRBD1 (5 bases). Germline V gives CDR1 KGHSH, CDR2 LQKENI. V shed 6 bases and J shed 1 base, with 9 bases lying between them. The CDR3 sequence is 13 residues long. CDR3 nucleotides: TGTGCCAGCTCCCGAGACAGGAACACTGAAGCTTTCTTT. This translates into CASSRDRNTEAFF.

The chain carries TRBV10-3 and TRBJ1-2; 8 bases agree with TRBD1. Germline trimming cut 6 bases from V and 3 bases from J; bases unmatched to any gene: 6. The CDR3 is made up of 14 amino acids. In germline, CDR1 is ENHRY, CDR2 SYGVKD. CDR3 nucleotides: TGTGCCATCAGGTTGACAGGGGCGGACTATGGCTACACCTTC. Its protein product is CAIRLTGADYGYTF.

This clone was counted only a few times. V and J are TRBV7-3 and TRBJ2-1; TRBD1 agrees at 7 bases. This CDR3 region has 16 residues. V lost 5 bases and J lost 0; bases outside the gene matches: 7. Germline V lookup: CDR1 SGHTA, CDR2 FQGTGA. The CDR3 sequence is CASSRQGRGSYNEQFF. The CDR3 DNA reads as TGTGCCAGCAGCCGACAGGGAAGGGGCTCCTACAATGAGCAGTTCTTC.

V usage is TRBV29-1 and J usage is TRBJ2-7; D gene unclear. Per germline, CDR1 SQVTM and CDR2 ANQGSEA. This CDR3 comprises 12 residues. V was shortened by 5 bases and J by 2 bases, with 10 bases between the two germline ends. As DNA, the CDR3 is TGCAGCGTTTCCAGAGGAGCCTACGAGCAGTACTTC. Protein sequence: CSVSRGAYEQYF.

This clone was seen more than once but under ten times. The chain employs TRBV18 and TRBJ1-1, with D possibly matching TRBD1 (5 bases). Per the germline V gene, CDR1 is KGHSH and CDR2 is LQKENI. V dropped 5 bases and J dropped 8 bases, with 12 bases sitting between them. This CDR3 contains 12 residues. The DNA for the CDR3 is TGTGCCAGCTCATTTACCTCAGGGGAAGCTTTCTTT. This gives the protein CASSFTSGEAFF.

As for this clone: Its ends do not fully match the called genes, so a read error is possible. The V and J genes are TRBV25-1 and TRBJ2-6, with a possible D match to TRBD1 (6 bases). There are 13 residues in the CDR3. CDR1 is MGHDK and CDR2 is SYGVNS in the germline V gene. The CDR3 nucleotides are TGTGCCAGCAGGGGGGCTGGTGCCAACGTCCTGACTTTC. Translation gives CASRGAGANVLTF.

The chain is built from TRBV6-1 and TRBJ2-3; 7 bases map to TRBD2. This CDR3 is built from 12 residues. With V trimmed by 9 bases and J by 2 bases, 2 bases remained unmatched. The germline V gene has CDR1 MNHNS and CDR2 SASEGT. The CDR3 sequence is CASQRDTDTQYF. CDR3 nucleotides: TGTGCCAGTCAGCGGGACACAGATACGCAGTATTTT.

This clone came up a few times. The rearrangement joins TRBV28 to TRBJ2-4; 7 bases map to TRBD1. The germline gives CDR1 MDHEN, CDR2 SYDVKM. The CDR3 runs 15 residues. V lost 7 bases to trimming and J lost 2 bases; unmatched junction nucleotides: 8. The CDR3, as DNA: TGTGCCAGCAATTATCAGGGGGTTTCCAAAAACATTCAGTACTTC. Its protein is CASNYQGVSKNIQYF. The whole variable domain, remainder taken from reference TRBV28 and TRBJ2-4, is DVKVTQSSRYLVKRTGEKVFLECVQDMDHENMFWYRQDPGLGLRLIYFSYDVKMKEKGDIPEGYSVSREKKERFSLILESASTNQTSMYLCASNYQGVSKNIQYFGAGTRLSVL.